Listed here are 10 T cell receptor beta chains from one sample, sequenced in a study of T cell repertoires in cytomegalovirus infection. TCRdb re-called the reads with MiXCR, one entry per CDR3 protein. The sample contains 700,000 to 950,000 distinct CDR3 sequences, 30% to 35% of which appear only once. These receptors' antigens are unknown. Material: cultured CD8+ T cells from PBMCs, obtained from culture after CMV antigen stimulation. The receptor source for this set is a human donor in good health (CMV status not recorded). Some clones in this sample may be carry-over from other donors' samples.

V usage is TRBV7-9 and J usage is TRBJ2-1, with TRBD1 identical over 7 bases. Germline assignment: CDR1 SEHNR and CDR2 FQNEAQ (reference sequence). V gave up 5 bases and J gave up 6 bases; unmatched junction bases: 22. The CDR3 runs 19 residues. The CDR3 region is CASSIRPRPTGVDGNEQFF. The CDR3 region has the DNA TGTGCCAGCAGCATTAGACCCCGCCCCACAGGGGTGGACGGCAATGAGCAGTTCTTC.

The gene calls are TRBV7-9 and TRBJ2-3, with D possibly matching TRBD2 (6 bases). The CDR3 consists of 15 residues. V lost 5 bases to trimming and J lost 3 bases, with 15 bases between them. The germline CDR1 and CDR2 sequences are SEHNR and FQNEAQ (reference sequence). The CDR3 here is CASSPLRGRTDTQYF. CDR3 nucleotide sequence: TGTGCCAGCAGCCCCCTGCGGGGCAGGACAGATACGCAGTATTTT. Looking up the rest from reference TRBV7-9 and TRBJ2-3 gives the full variable domain: DTGVSQNPRHKITKRGQNVTFRCDPISEHNRLYWYRQTLGQGPEFLTYFQNEAQLEKSRLLSDRFSAERPKGSFSTLEIQRTEQGDSAMYLCASSPLRGRTDTQYFGPGTRLTVL.

The chain has TRBV27 and TRBJ1-1, with TRBD1 as a possible D gene (5 bases). Per the germline V gene, CDR1 is MNHEY and CDR2 is SMNVEV (reference sequence). Trimming pared 4 bases from V and 4 bases from J, leaving 13 bases between. The CDR3 runs to 14 residues. The CDR3 loop reads CASSWGKVGTEAFF. CDR3 in DNA: TGTGCCAGCAGTTGGGGGAAGGTGGGCACTGAAGCTTTCTTT.

The chain uses TRBV6-1 and TRBJ2-1; 9 positions agree with TRBD1. The length of the CDR3 is 14 residues. Per the germline V gene, CDR1 is MNHNS and CDR2 is SASEGT. The V segment lost 6 bases and the J segment 7 bases; nucleotides outside the gene matches: 7. CDR3 in amino acids: CASREGQGLNEQFF. CDR3 DNA sequence: TGTGCCAGCAGGGAGGGACAGGGTCTGAATGAGCAGTTCTTC.

Regarding this clonotype: One end of the junction varies from germline; a read error may be responsible. This chain connects TRBV4-3 to TRBJ1-1; TRBD1 aligns across 9 bases. Per germline, CDR1 LGHNA and CDR2 YSLEER. There are 18 residues in the CDR3. CDR3 in DNA: TGCGCCAGCAGCCAAGATTGGGGAGGGACAGGGAGTAACAATGAAGCTTTCTTT. Amino acids: CASSQDWGGTGSNNEAFF.

The rearrangement joins TRBV5-5 to TRBJ2-7; D unclear. Per germline, CDR1 SGHKS and CDR2 YYEKEE (reference sequence). There are 15 residues in the CDR3. V gave up 0 bases and J gave up 0 bases, with 10 bases separating them. The CDR3 nucleotides read TGTGCCAGCAGCTTGGGGCACTCCTCCTCCTACGAGCAGTACTTC. Its translation: CASSLGHSSSYEQYF.

The chain is built from TRBV4-1 and TRBJ2-3; D might be TRBD2 (5 bases). The V and J ends lost 1 base and 1 base respectively, with 12 bases between them. The CDR3 consists of 16 residues. CDR1 is MGHRA, CDR2 YSYEKL, per germline. CDR3 sequence (DNA): TGCGCCAGCAGCCAAGTATGGGCGAGGGGCACAGATACGCAGTATTTT. Its protein product is CASSQVWARGTDTQYF.

This clonotype has ten or more counts. This chain joins TRBV6-1 and TRBJ2-7; D may be TRBD1 or TRBD2 (6 bases each). The V end lost 6 bases, the J end lost 9 bases, and 15 bases lay between the germline ends. The CDR3 length is 12 residues. Germline CDR1 is MNHNS and CDR2 is SASEGT. Here the CDR3 DNA reads TGTGCCAGCAGAAGGGGGGAGTCTGGGCAGTACGTC. As protein: CASRRGESGQYV.

The sample holds a few counts of this clonotype. This rearrangement joins TRBV7-8 to TRBJ2-1, with 9 bases fitting TRBD2. The CDR3 consists of 16 residues. In germline, CDR1 is SGHVS, CDR2 FQNEAQ. V gave up 5 bases and J gave up 6 bases; unmatched junction bases: 11. The DNA of the CDR3 is TGTGCCAGCAGCCGAGCGGCTGGCGGGGGGGGCAATGAGCAGTTCTTC. Protein product: CASSRAAGGGGNEQFF. The variable domain in full, with the rest retrieved from reference TRBV7-8 and TRBJ2-1, is GAGVSQSPRYKVAKRGQDVALRCDPISGHVSLFWYQQALGQGPEFLTYFQNEAQLDKSGLPSDRFFAERPEGSVSTLKIQRTQQEDSAVYLCASSRAAGGGGNEQFFGPGTRLTVL.

The chain employs TRBV28 and TRBJ1-3; the D gene is possibly TRBD1 (6 bases). This CDR3 contains 14 residues. Between the trimmed V and J ends, which lost 8 bases and 4 bases, there was a span of 15 bases. CDR1 and CDR2 (germline): MDHEN, SYDVKM. CDR3 sequence reads: CASGSGALGNTIYF. CDR3 DNA: TGTGCCAGCGGCTCGGGGGCTTTGGGAAACACCATATATTTT.